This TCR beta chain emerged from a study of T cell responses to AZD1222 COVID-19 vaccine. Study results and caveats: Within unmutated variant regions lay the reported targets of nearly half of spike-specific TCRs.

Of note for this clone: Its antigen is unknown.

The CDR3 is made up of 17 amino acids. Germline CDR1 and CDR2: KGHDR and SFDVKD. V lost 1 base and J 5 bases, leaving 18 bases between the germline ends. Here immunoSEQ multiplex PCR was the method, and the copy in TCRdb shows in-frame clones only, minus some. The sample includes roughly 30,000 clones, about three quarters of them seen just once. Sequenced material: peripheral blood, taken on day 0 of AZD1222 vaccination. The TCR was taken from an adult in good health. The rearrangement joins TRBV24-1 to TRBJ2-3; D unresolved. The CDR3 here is CATSDFSGFKGQDTQYF. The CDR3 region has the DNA TGTGCCACCAGTGATTTCTCCGGATTTAAAGGGCAAGATACGCAGTATTTT.